These T cell receptor beta chains were read from a single sample in a study of blood T cell repertoires in COVID-19. Measured with immunoSEQ multiplex PCR; TCRdb has only the in-frame clones, and not every one. The table lists about 55,000 clones, around 83% of them singletons. Material: peripheral blood. The receptors derive from a human donor in a cohort sampled during active COVID-19. The CDR3 runs from the conserved cysteine through the conserved F or W. Fields, in order: J gene, V gene, D gene, clone size, CDR3 DNA, CDR3 protein. The D gene is left open where the match is weak. Some rows have no size entry. The others give once, few or many, or a class for an expanded clone.

j_call: TRBJ1-2
v_call: TRBV28
d_call: -
clone_size: -
cdr3_nt: TGTGCCAGCAGACAGGGAGCTTTAGGCTACACCTTC
cdr3_aa: CASRQGALGYTF

j_call: TRBJ1-5
v_call: TRBV4-1
d_call: -
clone_size: -
cdr3_nt: TGCGCCAGCAGCCAAAGGGAGACAGGAGGAAACAATCAGCCCCAGCATTTT
cdr3_aa: CASSQRETGGNNQPQHF

j_call: TRBJ2-1
v_call: TRBV5-1
d_call: -
clone_size: -
cdr3_nt: TGCGCCAGCAGAAGTATAGCGGACTCCTACAATGAGCAGTTCTTC
cdr3_aa: CASRSIADSYNEQFF

j_call: TRBJ1-3
v_call: TRBV3-1/TRBV3-2
d_call: TRBD1
clone_size: -
cdr3_nt: TGTGCCAGCAGCCAAGGACAGGGTACCATATATTTT
cdr3_aa: CASSQGQGTIYF

j_call: TRBJ2-1
v_call: TRBV12-5
d_call: -
clone_size: -
cdr3_nt: TGTGCTAGTGGCGGACAGAGCCAGAGTGAGCAGTTCTTC
cdr3_aa: CASGGQSQSEQFF

j_call: TRBJ2-5
v_call: TRBV29-1
d_call: -
clone_size: -
cdr3_nt: TGCAGCGTTGGCCCCAGGTTAGAGACCCAGTACTTC
cdr3_aa: CSVGPRLETQYF

j_call: TRBJ1-5
v_call: TRBV10-3
d_call: TRBD1
clone_size: once
cdr3_nt: TGTGCCATCAGCTCCGGGACAGAGAATCAGCCCCAGCATTTT
cdr3_aa: CAISSGTENQPQHF

j_call: TRBJ1-4
v_call: TRBV12-3/TRBV12-4
d_call: -
clone_size: once
cdr3_nt: TGTGCCAGCAAACCTCCGCTGAGAGAAAAACTGTTTTTT
cdr3_aa: CASKPPLREKLFF

j_call: TRBJ2-1
v_call: TRBV7-9
d_call: -
clone_size: once
cdr3_nt: TGTGCCAGCAGCAGGGGTCAAACTCCCAATGAGCAGTTCTTC
cdr3_aa: CASSRGQTPNEQFF

j_call: TRBJ2-5
v_call: TRBV5-1
d_call: TRBD2
clone_size: -
cdr3_nt: TGCGCCAGCAGCGCCACTAGCGGGGGCTCTGGGACCCAGTACTTC
cdr3_aa: CASSATSGGSGTQYF

j_call: TRBJ1-6
v_call: TRBV19
d_call: TRBD1
clone_size: -
cdr3_nt: TGTGCCAGTCGAGACAGGGGTGATAATTCACCCCTCCACTTT
cdr3_aa: CASRDRGDNSPLHF

j_call: TRBJ2-2
v_call: TRBV18
d_call: -
clone_size: -
cdr3_nt: TGTGCCAGCTCACCACAGGAGGCCGGGGAGCTGTTTTTT
cdr3_aa: CASSPQEAGELFF

j_call: TRBJ2-5
v_call: TRBV14
d_call: TRBD1
clone_size: -
cdr3_nt: TGTGCCAGCAGCCAAGACAGGGACAGGGGTGAGACCCAGTACTTC
cdr3_aa: CASSQDRDRGETQYF

j_call: TRBJ1-1
v_call: TRBV28
d_call: -
clone_size: -
cdr3_nt: TGTGCCAGCAGCCAAGACAGTCTGAACACTGAAGCTTTCTTT
cdr3_aa: CASSQDSLNTEAFF

j_call: TRBJ2-7
v_call: TRBV24-1
d_call: TRBD2
clone_size: -
cdr3_nt: TGTGCCTGGGCTAGCGGGATATCTTCGTACTACGAGCAGTACTTC
cdr3_aa: CAWASGISSYYEQYF

j_call: TRBJ2-1
v_call: TRBV11-2
d_call: -
clone_size: -
cdr3_nt: TGTGCCAGCAGCTCCCAACTCGAGAATGAGCAGTTCTTC
cdr3_aa: CASSSQLENEQFF

j_call: TRBJ1-5
v_call: TRBV19
d_call: -
clone_size: -
cdr3_nt: TGTGCCAGTAGTATAGACTACCAGCCCCAGCATTTT
cdr3_aa: CASSIDYQPQHF

j_call: TRBJ2-6
v_call: TRBV3-1/TRBV3-2
d_call: TRBD2
clone_size: few
cdr3_nt: TGTGCCAGCAGCCAAGGCGGGAGGGGGAGCTCTGGGGCCAACGTCCTGACTTTC
cdr3_aa: CASSQGGRGSSGANVLTF

j_call: TRBJ1-5
v_call: TRBV28
d_call: TRBD1
clone_size: -
cdr3_nt: TGTGCCAGCAGTACGGACAGGGGGCCGAGTCAGCCCCAGCATTTT
cdr3_aa: CASSTDRGPSQPQHF

j_call: TRBJ1-1
v_call: TRBV12-5
d_call: -
clone_size: -
cdr3_nt: TGTGCTAGTGGTTCCGGGGTTAGGACTGAAGCTTTCTTT
cdr3_aa: CASGSGVRTEAFF

j_call: TRBJ1-5
v_call: TRBV2
d_call: TRBD1
clone_size: -
cdr3_nt: TGTGCCAGCCGAGGGACAGGGGGCAATCAGCCCCAGCATTTT
cdr3_aa: CASRGTGGNQPQHF

j_call: TRBJ1-5
v_call: TRBV28
d_call: TRBD1
clone_size: -
cdr3_nt: TGTGCCAGCAGTACCTCGGACAGGGCGGATCAGCCCCAGCATTTT
cdr3_aa: CASSTSDRADQPQHF

j_call: TRBJ2-7
v_call: TRBV28
d_call: TRBD1
clone_size: -
cdr3_nt: TGTGCCAGCAGGCGAGGGACAGTACCGTACGAGCAGTACTTC
cdr3_aa: CASRRGTVPYEQYF